Below, 30 T cell receptor beta chains from the same sample are listed, as sequenced in a study of cytomegalovirus exposure and HLA in healthy donors. 13 Jbeta primers and 60 Vbeta primers were used for the PCR. Some clones are missing from TCRdb's copy, which holds only in-frame ones; the method was immunoSEQ multiplex PCR. Of tens of thousands of clones detected, about half appear once; the ten largest clones hold around 6.2%. The specimen sequenced was PBMCs. All receptors come from a middle-aged woman in good health and CMV-seropositive.

The gene calls are TRBV6-6 and TRBJ1-6; 10 bases map to TRBD1. Germline lookup yields CDR1 MNHNY and CDR2 SVGAGI (reference sequence). The CDR3 is 14 residues long. The V segment lost 5 bases and the J segment 9 bases; nucleotides outside the gene matches: 4. The DNA of the CDR3 is TGTGCCAGCAGTGGACAGGGGGGAATTTCACCCCTCCACTTT. Its protein is CASSGQGGISPLHF.

The chain recombines TRBV7-9 with TRBJ2-5; 7 bases line up with TRBD2. The closer fit of TRBJ2-7 to the DNA end suggests the J call may be wrong. The CDR3 has 14 residues. Germline assignment: CDR1 SEHNR and CDR2 FQNEAQ (reference sequence). This chain's CDR3 is CASSLASGVYEQYF. CDR3 DNA sequence: TGTGCCAGCAGCTTAGCCAGCGGGGTATACGAGCAGTACTTC.

The rearrangement links TRBV28 to TRBJ1-5; D uncertain. The V gene's germline CDR1 is MDHEN and CDR2 SYDVKM. V lost 8 bases and J 0 bases, leaving 8 bases between the germline ends. CDR3 length equals 13 residues. Here the CDR3 reads CASHSDSNQPQHF. As DNA, the CDR3 is TGTGCCAGCCACAGTGATAGCAATCAGCCCCAGCATTTT.

The sample holds a few counts of this clone. The chain is built from TRBV9 and TRBJ1-2; tentatively, D is TRBD1 (6 bases). The CDR3 is made up of 13 amino acids. The V and J ends lost 2 bases and 7 bases respectively, with 12 bases between them. CDR1 and CDR2 (germline): SGDLS, YYNGEE. In DNA, the CDR3 is TGTGCCAGCAGCGTGGGGGGGGCGGGTGGCTACACCTTC. This translates into CASSVGGAGGYTF. Filled out from reference TRBV9 and TRBJ1-2, the complete variable domain reads DSGVTQTPKHLITATGQRVTLRCSPRSGDLSVYWYQQSLDQGLQFLIQYYNGEERAKGNILERFSAQQFPDLHSELNLSSLELGDSALYFCASSVGGAGGYTFGSGTRLTVV.

The chain combines TRBV2 with TRBJ2-7; D gene ambiguous. Germline CDR1 SNHLY, CDR2 FYNNEI. There are 12 residues in the CDR3. With 6 bases removed from V and 6 bases from J, the gap between germline ends came to 12 bases. The CDR3 region has the DNA TGTGCCAGCAGCGGTGACAACCCCGAGCAGTACTTC. As protein: CASSGDNPEQYF. Looking up the rest from reference TRBV2 and TRBJ2-7 gives the full variable domain: EPEVTQTPSHQVTQMGQEVILRCVPISNHLYFYWYRQILGQKVEFLVSFYNNEISEKSEIFDDQFSVERPDGSNFTLKIRSTKLEDSAMYFCASSGDNPEQYFGPGTRLTVT.

The V call is TRBV30, the J call TRBJ2-2, with D tentatively TRBD1 (6 bases). Trimming removed 0 bases from V and 3 bases from J, with 14 bases in between. This CDR3 region has 16 residues. Germline CDR1 reads GTSNPN; CDR2 reads SVGIG (reference sequence). CDR3 in amino acids: CAWSVLRGTHTGELFF. The CDR3 DNA reads as TGTGCCTGGAGTGTACTTAGGGGGACCCACACCGGGGAGCTGTTTTTT.

The genes are TRBV10-3 and TRBJ2-5; D is possibly TRBD1 (5 bases). CDR1 is ENHRY, CDR2 SYGVKD, per germline. This CDR3 is built from 14 residues. The V end lost 7 bases, the J end lost 2 bases, and 14 bases lay between the germline ends. As DNA, the CDR3 is TGTGCCATCACCGAATCGGCAGGGCAAGAGACCCAGTACTTC. Amino acids: CAITESAGQETQYF.

This chain connects TRBV30 to TRBJ1-5, with 7 bases fitting TRBD1. Trimming cost V 2 bases and J 3 bases; bases outside gene matches: 7. The CDR3 sequence is 15 residues long. Germline assignment: CDR1 GTSNPN and CDR2 SVGIG (reference sequence). CDR3 protein: CAWSSGTAPNQPQHF. DNA for the CDR3: TGTGCCTGGAGTTCAGGGACAGCTCCCAATCAGCCCCAGCATTTT. The full variable domain, with the rest looked up from reference TRBV30 and TRBJ1-5, is SQTIHQWPATLVQPVGSPLSLECTVEGTSNPNLYWYRQAAGRGLQLLFYSVGIGQISSEVPQNLSASRPQDRQFILSSKKLLLSDSGFYLCAWSSGTAPNQPQHFGDGTRLSIL.

CDR3 protein: CASSRGGGETDTQYF. CDR3 DNA sequence: TGTGCCAGCAGCCGCGGAGGGGGCGAAACAGATACGCAGTATTTT. This chain connects TRBV4-2 to TRBJ2-3; TRBD1 is a possible D gene (7 bases). Germline-derived CDR1 and CDR2 are LGHNA and YNFKEQ. The CDR3 extends over 15 amino acids. Trimming took 4 bases from V and 3 from J, leaving 14 bases between them.

This clone was detected only a few times. The chain combines TRBV19 with TRBJ1-1, with a tentative D call TRBD1 (5 bases). V lost 9 bases and J 6 bases, leaving 20 bases between the germline ends. The CDR3 contains 14 residues. Per germline, CDR1 LNHDA and CDR2 SQIVND (reference sequence). CDR3 DNA: TGTGCCAGCCATCATAACGGGGGTATCCCTGAAGCTTTCTTT. This codes for CASHHNGGIPEAFF.

This chain connects TRBV5-1 to TRBJ2-7; TRBD1 matches at 8 bases. Losses at the gene ends were 4 bases for V and 6 bases for J; bases not matched to a gene: 9. The CDR3 is made up of 14 amino acids. Looked up from germline, CDR1 is SGHRS and CDR2 is YFSETQ. The CDR3: CASSIGQGYGEQYF. The CDR3 nucleotides read TGCGCCAGCAGCATCGGACAGGGCTACGGCGAGCAGTACTTC.

The table lists this clone with a few counts. The V and J genes are TRBV2 and TRBJ1-4, with D tentatively TRBD1 (6 bases). The CDR3 length is 14 residues. V lost 3 bases and J 8 bases, leaving 13 bases between the germline ends. Germline V gives CDR1 SNHLY, CDR2 FYNNEI. This CDR3 is CASSDGRQGEKLFF. The CDR3 bases are TGTGCCAGCAGTGACGGCCGGCAGGGGGAAAAACTGTTTTTT.

The chain has TRBV9 and TRBJ2-1, with D maybe TRBD1 (7 bases). Trimming took 2 bases from V and 3 from J, leaving 15 bases between them. Germline CDR1 reads SGDLS; CDR2 reads YYNGEE. The CDR3 covers 16 residues. Here the CDR3 reads CASSVSGRGVYNEQFF. In DNA form, the CDR3 reads TGTGCCAGCAGCGTGTCGGGCAGGGGGGTCTACAATGAGCAGTTCTTC.

This chain joins TRBV2 and TRBJ1-1; D may be TRBD1 (6 bases). V was pared by 11 bases and J by 5 bases, with 18 bases between. Germline V gene sequence: CDR1 SNHLY, CDR2 FYNNEI. The CDR3 runs to 13 residues. The CDR3 DNA reads as TGTGCCGACTACGGCAGGGGTTTTACTGAAGCTTTCTTT. This translates into CADYGRGFTEAFF. Together with reference TRBV2 and TRBJ1-1, the CDR3 gives the full variable domain: EPEVTQTPSHQVTQMGQEVILRCVPISNHLYFYWYRQILGQKVEFLVSFYNNEISEKSEIFDDQFSVERPDGSNFTLKIRSTKLEDSAMYFCADYGRGFTEAFFGQGTRLTVV.

V usage is TRBV7-3 and J usage is TRBJ2-1, with a weak D call TRBD2 (5 bases). Germline CDR1 is SGHTA and CDR2 is FQGTGA. With 2 bases removed from V and 0 bases from J, the gap between germline ends came to 11 bases. The CDR3 totals 16 residues. The CDR3 reads CASSLYPGSSYNEQFF. The CDR3 DNA follows: TGTGCCAGCAGCTTATATCCGGGGAGCTCCTACAATGAGCAGTTCTTC.

In its sample, this clone was seen a few times. V is TRBV7-8 and J is TRBJ2-5, with 9 bases lining up with TRBD2. Per the germline V gene, CDR1 is SGHVS and CDR2 is FQNEAQ. The CDR3 totals 15 residues. Trimming at V came to 2 bases and at J to 0 bases, leaving 1 base not matched to a gene. This CDR3 reads CASSLRLADQETQYF. CDR3 sequence (DNA): TGTGCCAGCAGCTTACGACTAGCGGACCAAGAGACCCAGTACTTC.

V usage is TRBV27 and J usage is TRBJ1-6; D may be TRBD1 (6 bases). The V gene's germline CDR1 is MNHEY and CDR2 SMNVEV (reference sequence). There are 14 residues in the CDR3. V lost 1 base and J 5 bases, leaving 6 bases between the germline ends. In DNA, the CDR3 is TGTGCCAGCAGTTTATGGACAGATAATTCACCCCTCCACTTT. Protein product: CASSLWTDNSPLHF.

V usage is TRBV9 and J usage is TRBJ2-1, with D perhaps TRBD1 (6 bases). Germline CDR1 SGDLS, CDR2 YYNGEE. V was trimmed by 4 bases and J by 2 bases, leaving 16 bases between them. This CDR3 region has 16 residues. CDR3: CASSSLGTPAYNEQFF. CDR3 sequence (DNA): TGTGCCAGCAGCTCGCTGGGGACACCCGCCTACAATGAGCAGTTCTTC.

This clone was found a few times. This sequence joins TRBV15 and TRBJ1-6, with D hard to call. This CDR3 region has 15 residues. The V gene lost 3 bases and the J gene lost 6 bases, with 12 bases spanning the gap. Germline loops: CDR1 LNHNV, CDR2 YYDKDF (reference sequence). The CDR3 sequence is CATSSSGLFNSPLHF. CDR3 coding DNA: TGTGCCACCAGCAGTTCGGGGTTATTTAATTCACCCCTCCACTTT.

Only one count was recorded for this clone. This chain joins TRBV9 and TRBJ1-1, with 10 positions matching TRBD1. The CDR3 has 16 residues. V shed 3 bases and J 3 bases; nucleotides not matched to a gene: 8. Germline CDR1 SGDLS, CDR2 YYNGEE. CDR3 protein: CASSAGQGRTDTEAFF. The CDR3 DNA sequence: TGTGCCAGCAGCGCGGGACAGGGGCGAACCGACACTGAAGCTTTCTTT.

The J gene is TRBJ1-2, the V gene TRBV7-2, with 10 bases matching TRBD1. V was clipped by 2 bases and J by 7 bases; unmatched bases: 7. The CDR3 spans 15 residues. Germline V CDR1 and CDR2: SGHTA, FQGNSA. CDR3 bases: TGTGCCAGCAGCTTATCATTGGGACAGGGGTCTGGCTACACCTTC. As protein: CASSLSLGQGSGYTF.

The V gene is TRBV2, the J gene TRBJ2-1; perhaps TRBD2 as D (6 bases). This CDR3 contains 16 residues. In germline, CDR1 is SNHLY, CDR2 FYNNEI. Trimming pared 6 bases from V and 0 bases from J, leaving 15 bases between. The CDR3 protein is CASRGGTTSSYNEQFF. The CDR3 bases are TGTGCCAGCAGGGGGGGAACCACGAGCTCCTACAATGAGCAGTTCTTC.

The CDR3 sequence: CASSQLAGGQEQFF. The CDR3 bases are TGCGCCAGCAGCCAACTAGCGGGGGGCCAGGAGCAGTTCTTC. The chain carries TRBV4-1 and TRBJ2-1, with 11 bases matching TRBD2. The CDR3 spans 14 residues. J gave up 10 bases and V 2 bases, and 4 bases lay outside the gene matches. Germline V gives CDR1 MGHRA, CDR2 YSYEKL.

V and J are TRBV19 and TRBJ2-7, with TRBD1 matching over 9 bases. Germline V gives CDR1 LNHDA, CDR2 SQIVND (reference sequence). The CDR3 runs 15 residues. V lost 10 bases and J lost 5; bases outside the gene matches: 15. DNA of the CDR3: TGTGCCACAAGGGACCACGGACAGGGGAGGGACGAGCAGTACTTC. Its protein product is CATRDHGQGRDEQYF.

This clone was seen more than once but under ten times. The chain joins TRBV19 to TRBJ1-2, with a possible D match to TRBD1 (5 bases). The CDR3 covers 13 residues. V lost 3 bases to trimming and J lost 8 bases, with 13 bases between them. From germline, CDR1 is LNHDA and CDR2 SQIVND (reference sequence). DNA for the CDR3: TGTGCCAGTAGTATCGGCAGGGTAGGAGGCTACACCTTC. Translated: CASSIGRVGGYTF.

V usage is TRBV11-2 and J usage is TRBJ2-1; D is perhaps TRBD1 (5 bases). The CDR3 has 13 amino acids. The V end lost 0 bases, the J end lost 12 bases, and 12 bases lay between the germline ends. Germline CDR1 and CDR2: SGHAT and FQNNGV. This CDR3 reads CASSLEGASRQFF. The CDR3 DNA reads TGTGCCAGCAGCTTAGAAGGGGCCTCGCGGCAGTTCTTC.

This clone was counted between two and nine times. The V gene is TRBV6-6, the J gene TRBJ1-3, with TRBD1 identical over 7 bases. This CDR3 is built from 15 residues. V lost 2 bases, J lost 0 bases, and 1 base stayed unmatched. Germline CDR1 and CDR2: MNHNY and SVGAGI (reference sequence). The CDR3 protein is CASSYDRASGNTIYF. DNA for the CDR3: TGTGCCAGCAGTTACGACAGGGCCTCTGGAAACACCATATATTTT.

V usage is TRBV27 and J usage is TRBJ1-5, with D hard to call. The germline V gene encodes CDR1 MNHEY and CDR2 SMNVEV (reference sequence). This CDR3 is built from 13 residues. Trimming took 5 bases from V and 9 from J, leaving 14 bases between them. The CDR3 nucleotides are TGTGCCAGCAGTCCCACCACTGGGCTGCCCCAGCATTTT. This codes for CASSPTTGLPQHF.

The chain couples TRBV5-1 to TRBJ2-7; 9 bases are a match to TRBD2. Per germline, CDR1 SGHRS and CDR2 YFSETQ. Germline trimming cut 0 bases from V and 1 base from J; bases unmatched to any gene: 2. The CDR3 contains 15 residues. CDR3 region: CASSLEAGGSYEQYF. As DNA, the CDR3 is TGCGCCAGCAGCTTGGAAGCGGGGGGTTCCTACGAGCAGTACTTC.

The chain uses TRBV7-8 and TRBJ2-7; tentative D call: TRBD1 (6 bases). Germline-derived CDR1 and CDR2 are SGHVS and FQNEAQ. The CDR3 consists of 18 residues. V lost 1 base and J lost 2, with 21 bases in between. CDR3 region: CASSLGSLDRSATYEQYF. CDR3 in DNA: TGTGCCAGCAGCTTAGGCTCCCTTGACAGGAGCGCAACCTACGAGCAGTACTTC.